This entry is about one T cell receptor beta chain. Its antigen remains unidentified. The V and J ends lost 4 bases and 1 base respectively, with 10 bases between them. The CDR3 contains 15 residues. Germline V lookup: CDR1 MGHRA, CDR2 YSYEKL. The PCR made use of 60 Vbeta and 13 Jbeta primers. Measured with immunoSEQ multiplex PCR; TCRdb has only the in-frame clones, and not every one. This table holds roughly 180,000 clones, about 84% found once. This specimen belongs to a study of cytomegalovirus exposure and HLA in healthy donors. Points from the study as a whole: The classifier reportedly diagnosed cytomegalovirus status with high sensitivity and specificity. Compared with the roughly 700-donor mean, an Asian-associated ancestry cluster reportedly had fewer N-insertions, according to a later analysis.

The donors were healthy bone marrow donors. The sequencing input was PBMCs. This clonotype was sampled from a man between 18 and 35 years old in good health and CMV-seronegative. The rearrangement joins TRBV4-1 to TRBJ2-2; D perhaps matches TRBD2 (6 bases). This CDR3 reads CASSLGTLNTGELFF. The CDR3 DNA reads as TGCGCCAGCAGCCTCGGGACTCTGAACACCGGGGAGCTGTTTTTT.